This T cell receptor (beta chain) comes out of a study of blood T cell repertoires in COVID-19. The table came from immunoSEQ multiplex PCR; TCRdb's copy has only in-frame clones and leaves some out. This repertoire shows 150,000 or so clones, less than 90% found once; its top ten account for approximately 4.4%. The material sequenced was PBMCs or T cells enriched from blood (not recorded which). The receptor was derived from a woman aged 45 to 65 who had recovered from COVID-19.

This chain's CDR3 is CSTKDTTDTQYF. In nucleotides, the CDR3 is TGCAGCACCAAGGACACCACAGATACGCAGTATTTT. The genes are TRBV29-1 and TRBJ2-3; possible D gene TRBD1, 5 bases. The germline V gene has CDR1 SQVTM and CDR2 ANQGSEA. The CDR3 loop spans 12 amino acids. V was pared by 8 bases and J by 2 bases, with 11 bases between.